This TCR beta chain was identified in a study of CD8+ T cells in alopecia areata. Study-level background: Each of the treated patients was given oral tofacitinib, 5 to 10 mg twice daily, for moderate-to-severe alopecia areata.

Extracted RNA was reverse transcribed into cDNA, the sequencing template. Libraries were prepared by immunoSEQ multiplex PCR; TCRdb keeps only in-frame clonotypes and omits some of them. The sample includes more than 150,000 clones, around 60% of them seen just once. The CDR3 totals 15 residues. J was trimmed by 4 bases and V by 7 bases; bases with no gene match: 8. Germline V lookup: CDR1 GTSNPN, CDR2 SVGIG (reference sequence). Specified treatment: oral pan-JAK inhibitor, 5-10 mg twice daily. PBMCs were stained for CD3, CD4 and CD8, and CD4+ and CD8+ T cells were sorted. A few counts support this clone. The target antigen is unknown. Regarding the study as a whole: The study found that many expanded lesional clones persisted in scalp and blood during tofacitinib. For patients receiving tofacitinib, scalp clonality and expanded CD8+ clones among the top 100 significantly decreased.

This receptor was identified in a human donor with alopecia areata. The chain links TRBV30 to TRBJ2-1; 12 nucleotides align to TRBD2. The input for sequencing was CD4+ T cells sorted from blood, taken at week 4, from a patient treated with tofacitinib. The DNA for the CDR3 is TGTGCCTCGCTAGCGGGGGGGCAACGGTACAATGAGCAGTTCTTC. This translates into CASLAGGQRYNEQFF.